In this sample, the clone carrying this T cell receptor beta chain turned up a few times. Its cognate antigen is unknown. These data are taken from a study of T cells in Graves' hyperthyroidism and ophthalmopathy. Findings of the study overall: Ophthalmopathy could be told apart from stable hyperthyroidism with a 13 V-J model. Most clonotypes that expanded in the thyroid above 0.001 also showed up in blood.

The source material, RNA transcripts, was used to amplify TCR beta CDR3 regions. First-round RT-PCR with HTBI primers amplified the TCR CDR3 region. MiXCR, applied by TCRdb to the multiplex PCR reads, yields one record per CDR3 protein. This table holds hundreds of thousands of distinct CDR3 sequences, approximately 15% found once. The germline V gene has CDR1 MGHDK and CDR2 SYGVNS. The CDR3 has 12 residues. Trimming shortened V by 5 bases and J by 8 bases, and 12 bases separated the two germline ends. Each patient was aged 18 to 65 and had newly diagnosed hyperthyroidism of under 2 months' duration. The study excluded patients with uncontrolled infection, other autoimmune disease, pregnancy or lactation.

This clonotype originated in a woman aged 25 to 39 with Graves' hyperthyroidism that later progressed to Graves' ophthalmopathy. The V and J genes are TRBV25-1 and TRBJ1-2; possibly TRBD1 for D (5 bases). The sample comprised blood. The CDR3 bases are TGTGCCAGCAGTCACCTCGGGGACGGCTACACCTTC. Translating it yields CASSHLGDGYTF.